This paragraph covers one T cell receptor beta chain sequence. This CDR3 is 15 amino acids long. The sample is drawn from a study of cytomegalovirus exposure and HLA in healthy donors. Vbeta (60) and Jbeta (13) primers were used in the PCR. TCRdb keeps only in-frame clones here, not all; method: immunoSEQ multiplex PCR. The sample contains 25,000 to 35,000 clones, 35% to 55% of which appear only once. The chain employs TRBV21-1 and TRBJ2-7; no check of the table's D call, TRBD2, against the DNA was made. TRBV21-1 corresponds to a pseudogene. Material for sequencing was PBMCs. The source of this sequence is a woman aged 45-59 years in good health and CMV-seronegative. In nucleotides, the CDR3 is TGTGCCAGCAGCCCACCGGGACTAGCCTACCACGAGCAGTACTTC. Its translation is CASSPPGLAYHEQYF.